These 32 T cell receptor beta chains share one sample of origin, sequenced in a study of blood T cell repertoires in COVID-19. Libraries were prepared by immunoSEQ multiplex PCR; TCRdb keeps only in-frame clonotypes and omits some of them. The repertoire holds over 400,000 clones, around 85% seen once, with 6.5% to 9.5% in the top ten. The sample taken for sequencing was PBMCs or T cells enriched from blood (not recorded which). These receptor sequences come from a woman aged 55-69 years who had recovered from COVID-19.

The chain recombines TRBV30 with TRBJ1-5; D call uncertain. The CDR3 sequence is 12 residues long. V was clipped by 2 bases and J by 6 bases, with 8 bases between them. Germline V gene data show CDR1 as GTSNPN and CDR2 as SVGIG (reference sequence). The CDR3 spells CAWSRAGQPQHF. The CDR3 DNA follows: TGTGCCTGGAGTAGGGCGGGTCAGCCCCAGCATTTT.

The chain couples TRBV5-4 to TRBJ2-3, with D maybe TRBD2 (6 bases). V was pared by 4 bases and J by 1 base, with 10 bases between. The CDR3 covers 14 residues. Germline V gene lookup returns CDR1 SGHNT and CDR2 YYREEE (reference sequence). The CDR3 bases are TGTGCCAGCAGCGCGGGGCTCCGCACAGATACGCAGTATTTT. Encoded protein: CASSAGLRTDTQYF.

V and J are TRBV11-2 and TRBJ1-2, with TRBD1 matching over 8 bases. With V trimmed by 1 base and J by 8 bases, 12 bases remained unmatched. This CDR3 has 16 residues. Germline values: CDR1 SGHAT, CDR2 FQNNGV. The CDR3 is CASSLVVGTGGRGYTF. The CDR3 nucleotides read TGTGCCAGCAGCTTAGTTGTGGGTACAGGGGGAAGGGGCTACACCTTC.

The chain's CDR3 is CASSEDWGQETQYF. Written as DNA, the CDR3 is TGCGCCAGCAGCGAGGACTGGGGTCAAGAGACCCAGTACTTC. The genes are TRBV5-1 and TRBJ2-5; D is possibly TRBD2 (5 bases). The CDR3 has 14 amino acids. The germline V and J ends were trimmed by 4 bases and 2 bases, with 12 bases remaining between them. Germline-derived CDR1 and CDR2 are SGHRS and YFSETQ. Using reference TRBV5-1 and TRBJ2-5 for the parts outside the CDR3, the full variable domain is KAGVTQTPRYLIKTRGQQVTLSCSPISGHRSVSWYQQTPGQGLQFLFEYFSETQRNKGNFPGRFSGRQFSNSRSEMNVSTLELGDSALYLCASSEDWGQETQYFGPGTRLLVL.

This clone has just one count. This chain joins TRBV29-1 and TRBJ1-2; D is uncertain. This CDR3 contains 14 residues. Trimming shortened V by 0 bases and J by 0 bases, and 8 bases separated the two germline ends. The germline V gene has CDR1 SQVTM and CDR2 ANQGSEA. In nucleotides, the CDR3 is TGCAGCGTTGAAGACCCCGGAGCTAACTATGGCTACACCTTC. Translating it yields CSVEDPGANYGYTF.

The CDR3 region is CASSVWAGGTDTQYF. The CDR3, as DNA: TGTGCCAGCAGCGTATGGGCAGGGGGCACAGATACGCAGTATTTT. The chain has TRBV9 and TRBJ2-3; tentatively, D is TRBD1 (6 bases). The CDR3 is 15 amino acids. V was trimmed by 1 base and J by 1 base, leaving 10 bases between them. Per the germline V gene, CDR1 is SGDLS and CDR2 is YYNGEE.

The V gene is TRBV28, the J gene TRBJ2-7; 12 nucleotides match TRBD2. Germline V gene sequence: CDR1 MDHEN, CDR2 SYDVKM. This CDR3 spans 16 amino acids. The trim removed 7 bases at V and 0 bases at J, leaving 7 bases unmatched. CDR3 protein: CASKLGLAGHSYEQYF. Here the CDR3 DNA reads TGTGCCAGCAAACTCGGACTAGCGGGGCACTCCTACGAGCAGTACTTC.

The chain carries TRBV4-1 and TRBJ1-2; D call uncertain. This CDR3 region has 13 residues. Per germline, CDR1 MGHRA and CDR2 YSYEKL. V shed 0 bases and J shed 3 bases, with 5 bases lying between them. The CDR3 bases are TGCGCCAGCAGCCAAGATACTGACTATGGCTACACCTTC. It is translated as CASSQDTDYGYTF.

V and J are TRBV25-1 and TRBJ2-7; 8 nucleotides align to TRBD2. The germline V gene encodes CDR1 MGHDK and CDR2 SYGVNS. There are 14 residues in the CDR3. The V and J ends lost 2 bases and 5 bases, in that order; junction bases with no gene match: 5. In nucleotides, the CDR3 is TGTGCCAGCAGTGAAACGGGGGGGCCCAACGAGCAGTACTTC. The encoded protein is CASSETGGPNEQYF.

This clone was recorded only once. The gene calls are TRBV5-1 and TRBJ2-2, with TRBD1 identical over 7 bases. Germline V CDR1 and CDR2: SGHRS, YFSETQ. The CDR3 contains 16 residues. The V gene end was trimmed by 0 bases and the J gene end by 2 bases; junction bases not matched to a gene: 4. DNA for the CDR3: TGCGCCAGCAGCTTGGTCGGGACAGTCAACACCGGGGAGCTGTTTTTT. This gives the protein CASSLVGTVNTGELFF. Drawing the rest from reference TRBV5-1 and TRBJ2-2, the complete variable domain is KAGVTQTPRYLIKTRGQQVTLSCSPISGHRSVSWYQQTPGQGLQFLFEYFSETQRNKGNFPGRFSGRQFSNSRSEMNVSTLELGDSALYLCASSLVGTVNTGELFFGEGSRLTVL.

As for this clone: This specimen includes other DNA sequences encoding the same CDR3. V usage is TRBV18 and J usage is TRBJ1-4, with D perhaps TRBD1 (5 bases). This CDR3 spans 14 amino acids. The germline CDR1 and CDR2 sequences are KGHSH and LQKENI. Trimming pared 5 bases from V and 0 bases from J, leaving 7 bases between. In DNA form, the CDR3 reads TGTGCCAGCTCATCGACAGCAACTAATGAAAAACTGTTTTTT. It specifies CASSSTATNEKLFF.

V is TRBV5-4 and J is TRBJ2-3, with TRBD2 matching 8 bases. V trimming: 1 base; J trimming: 0 bases; junction bases outside the gene matches: 4. The germline CDR1 and CDR2 sequences are SGHNT and YYREEE (reference sequence). CDR3 length: 16 amino acids. CDR3 DNA sequence: TGTGCCAGCAGCTTGAGAGCGGGGGCTAGCACAGATACGCAGTATTTT. Translating it yields CASSLRAGASTDTQYF.

The V and J genes are TRBV7-8 and TRBJ1-2; 9 nucleotides align to TRBD1. Germline V gene sequence: CDR1 SGHVS, CDR2 FQNEAQ. The CDR3 has 16 amino acids. After removal of 4 bases from V and 3 bases from J, the junction contained 9 bases not matched to a gene. CDR3 in amino acids: CASSWNTGGAYYGYTF. The CDR3 nucleotides read TGTGCCAGCAGCTGGAATACAGGGGGCGCATACTATGGCTACACCTTC. The full variable domain, with the rest looked up from reference TRBV7-8 and TRBJ1-2, is GAGVSQSPRYKVAKRGQDVALRCDPISGHVSLFWYQQALGQGPEFLTYFQNEAQLDKSGLPSDRFFAERPEGSVSTLKIQRTQQEDSAVYLCASSWNTGGAYYGYTFGSGTRLTVV.

A single count supports this clone. The chain joins TRBV4-1 to TRBJ1-2; 7 bases are shared with TRBD1. After removal of 0 bases from V and 8 bases from J, the junction contained 6 bases not matched to a gene. This CDR3 comprises 14 residues. Germline V gives CDR1 MGHRA, CDR2 YSYEKL. The CDR3 sequence is CASSQEGQILGYTF. The DNA for the CDR3 is TGCGCCAGCAGCCAAGAGGGACAGATCCTCGGCTACACCTTC.

This CDR3 is CASRSSLLSYEQYF. The CDR3 bases are TGTGCCAGCAGATCCAGTCTTCTCTCCTACGAGCAGTACTTC. The chain employs TRBV2 and TRBJ2-7, with D unclear. The CDR3 is 14 residues long. Germline V gene sequence: CDR1 SNHLY, CDR2 FYNNEI. V gave up 6 bases and J gave up 0 bases, with 12 bases separating them.

This clone occurred a few times. V usage is TRBV2 and J usage is TRBJ1-1; the match to TRBD1 covers 8 bases. Germline trimming cut 6 bases from V and 1 base from J; bases unmatched to any gene: 7. Germline CDR1 SNHLY, CDR2 FYNNEI. The CDR3 covers 15 residues. CDR3 nucleotide sequence: TGTGCCAGCAGAAGGGCCGGGACAGGGAACACTGAAGCTTTCTTT. The encoded protein is CASRRAGTGNTEAFF. The entire variable domain, with the rest obtained from reference TRBV2 and TRBJ1-1, is as follows: EPEVTQTPSHQVTQMGQEVILRCVPISNHLYFYWYRQILGQKVEFLVSFYNNEISEKSEIFDDQFSVERPDGSNFTLKIRSTKLEDSAMYFCASRRAGTGNTEAFFGQGTRLTVV.

The genes are TRBV10-3 and TRBJ2-3; 7 nucleotides line up with TRBD1. The CDR3 runs to 15 residues. Per germline, CDR1 ENHRY and CDR2 SYGVKD. V lost 7 bases to trimming and J lost 4 bases; unmatched junction nucleotides: 11. CDR3 sequence reads: CAINLQGSSADTQYF. The CDR3, as DNA: TGTGCCATCAACCTACAGGGGAGTTCGGCAGATACGCAGTATTTT.

This clone was observed at least ten times. DNA for the CDR3: TGTGCCAGCAGCCGAGACAGGGACAATGAGCAGTTCTTC. Protein: CASSRDRDNEQFF. This sequence joins TRBV4-2 and TRBJ2-1; 7 bases line up with TRBD1. CDR3 size: 13 residues. The J segment lost 5 bases and the V segment lost 4 bases, leaving 2 bases of the junction unmatched. Germline CDR1 and CDR2: LGHNA and YNFKEQ.

The chain is built from TRBV9 and TRBJ1-2; D is ambiguous. This CDR3 contains 15 residues. Trimming shortened V by 3 bases and J by 4 bases, and 16 bases separated the two germline ends. CDR1 is SGDLS and CDR2 is YYNGEE in the germline V gene. The CDR3 loop reads CASSGQNPNPYGYTF. In nucleotides, the CDR3 is TGTGCCAGCAGCGGACAAAATCCGAACCCCTATGGCTACACCTTC.

The V call is TRBV2, the J call TRBJ2-5; no clear D gene. From germline, CDR1 is SNHLY and CDR2 FYNNEI. This CDR3 comprises 12 residues. V was pared by 4 bases and J by 2 bases, with 5 bases between. The CDR3 region is CASSVTQETQYF. CDR3 coding DNA: TGTGCCAGCAGTGTTACACAAGAGACCCAGTACTTC.

The V and J genes are TRBV6-5 and TRBJ2-3; 7 bases fit TRBD1. V was clipped by 8 bases and J by 7 bases; unmatched bases: 9. CDR3 length: 13 amino acids. The V gene's germline CDR1 is MNHEY and CDR2 SVGAGI. The DNA of the CDR3 is TGTGCCAGCTCGGAGACAGGGACAAATACGCAGTATTTT. It specifies CASSETGTNTQYF.

CDR3 sequence reads: CASRMTSGGIGEQFF. The CDR3 coding sequence is TGTGCCAGCAGAATGACTAGCGGGGGGATAGGGGAGCAGTTCTTC. The gene calls are TRBV6-5 and TRBJ2-1; 13 bases agree with TRBD2. The CDR3 loop spans 15 amino acids. J lost 10 bases, V lost 6 bases, and 9 bases had no gene match. In germline, CDR1 is MNHEY, CDR2 SVGAGI.

The chain couples TRBV7-2 to TRBJ2-3, with D perhaps TRBD2 (5 bases). The CDR3 spans 16 residues. Germline V gives CDR1 SGHTA, CDR2 FQGNSA. V was cut by 5 bases and J by 6 bases, with 21 bases left in between. The CDR3 DNA sequence: TGTGCCAGCAGCCCCTCCCTTAGATACGGCGGGGATACGCAGTATTTT. It yields the protein CASSPSLRYGGDTQYF. Looking up the rest from reference TRBV7-2 and TRBJ2-3 gives the full variable domain: GAGVSQSPSNKVTEKGKDVELRCDPISGHTALYWYRQSLGQGLEFLIYFQGNSAPDKSGLPSDRFSAERTGGSVSTLTIQRTQQEDSAVYLCASSPSLRYGGDTQYFGPGTRLTVL.

This chain links TRBV5-1 with TRBJ1-4; 8 bases line up with TRBD1. CDR1 is SGHRS and CDR2 is YFSETQ in the germline V gene. The CDR3 contains 16 residues. With V trimmed by 3 bases and J by 0 bases, 4 bases remained unmatched. For the CDR3, the DNA is TGCGCCAGCAGCTACTCAGGGGGCGCAACTAATGAAAAACTGTTTTTT. Its translation: CASSYSGGATNEKLFF.

V and J are TRBV6-6 and TRBJ2-2; 10 bases match TRBD1. V was pared by 5 bases and J by 3 bases, with 9 bases of the junction left unmatched. This CDR3 contains 17 residues. The germline CDR1 and CDR2 sequences are MNHNY and SVGAGI (reference sequence). CDR3 region: CASSRSGTGADTGELFF. DNA of the CDR3: TGTGCCAGCAGTCGCTCCGGGACAGGGGCCGACACCGGGGAGCTGTTTTTT.

The V and J genes are TRBV6-5 and TRBJ1-3, with TRBD1 as a possible D gene (6 bases). The germline V gene encodes CDR1 MNHEY and CDR2 SVGAGI. V lost 7 bases to trimming and J lost 3 bases, with 10 bases between them. This CDR3 region has 13 residues. CDR3 nucleotide sequence: TGTGCCAGCAAGATAGGGGGTGGAAACACCATATATTTT. Translation: CASKIGGGNTIYF.

The gene calls are TRBV4-1 and TRBJ1-5; TRBD1 agrees at 9 bases. Trimming at V came to 6 bases and at J to 0 bases, leaving 9 bases not matched to a gene. The length of the CDR3 is 17 residues. Germline assignment: CDR1 MGHRA and CDR2 YSYEKL. This CDR3 reads CASSLGQGPFSNQPQHF. As DNA, the CDR3 is TGCGCCAGCAGTCTCGGACAGGGGCCTTTTAGCAATCAGCCCCAGCATTTT.

This rearrangement joins TRBV4-2 to TRBJ1-5, with a possible D match to TRBD1 (5 bases). V was pared by 1 base and J by 3 bases, with 13 bases between. The CDR3 is 16 residues long. Germline CDR1 is LGHNA and CDR2 is YNFKEQ. This CDR3 is CASSQVDSPPNQPQHF. The CDR3 DNA reads as TGTGCCAGCAGCCAAGTTGACAGTCCCCCCAATCAGCCCCAGCATTTT.

V usage is TRBV10-3 and J usage is TRBJ2-3; 11 nucleotides agree with TRBD2. Germline V gene data show CDR1 as ENHRY and CDR2 as SYGVKD. This CDR3 spans 18 amino acids. J was trimmed by 2 bases and V by 6 bases; bases with no gene match: 13. The CDR3 DNA reads TGTGCCATCAGCCTAACTAGCGGGGGCCCCAAAAACACAGATACGCAGTATTTT. Its protein is CAISLTSGGPKNTDTQYF.

V gene TRBV5-1 combines with J gene TRBJ2-1, with TRBD1 matching 7 bases. The J segment lost 5 bases and the V segment lost 0 bases, leaving 8 bases of the junction unmatched. The CDR3 extends over 16 amino acids. Germline CDR1 reads SGHRS; CDR2 reads YFSETQ. This CDR3 reads CASSLEFGTVHNEQFF. The CDR3, as DNA: TGCGCCAGCAGCTTGGAGTTCGGGACAGTCCACAATGAGCAGTTCTTC.

This clone was observed a single time. This sequence joins TRBV7-2 and TRBJ2-7; weak D call: TRBD2 (7 bases). Germline V gene sequence: CDR1 SGHTA, CDR2 FQGNSA. V lost 3 bases, J lost 3 bases, and 12 bases lay in between. The CDR3 is 14 residues long. The DNA of the CDR3 is TGTGCCAGCAGCTTGCCCGGGGGGCGCTACGAGCAGTACGTC. It encodes CASSLPGGRYEQYV.

The chain combines TRBV7-9 with TRBJ1-2; 8 nucleotides agree with TRBD1. Germline CDR1 SEHNR, CDR2 FQNEAQ (reference sequence). The CDR3 loop spans 15 amino acids. V shed 4 bases and J 3 bases; nucleotides not matched to a gene: 7. CDR3: CASSSPTGVYYGYTF. As DNA, the CDR3 is TGTGCCAGCAGCTCGCCGACAGGGGTTTACTATGGCTACACCTTC. The full variable domain, its missing parts supplied by reference TRBV7-9 and TRBJ1-2, is DTGVSQNPRHKITKRGQNVTFRCDPISEHNRLYWYRQTLGQGPEFLTYFQNEAQLEKSRLLSDRFSAERPKGSFSTLEIQRTEQGDSAMYLCASSSPTGVYYGYTFGSGTRLTVV.